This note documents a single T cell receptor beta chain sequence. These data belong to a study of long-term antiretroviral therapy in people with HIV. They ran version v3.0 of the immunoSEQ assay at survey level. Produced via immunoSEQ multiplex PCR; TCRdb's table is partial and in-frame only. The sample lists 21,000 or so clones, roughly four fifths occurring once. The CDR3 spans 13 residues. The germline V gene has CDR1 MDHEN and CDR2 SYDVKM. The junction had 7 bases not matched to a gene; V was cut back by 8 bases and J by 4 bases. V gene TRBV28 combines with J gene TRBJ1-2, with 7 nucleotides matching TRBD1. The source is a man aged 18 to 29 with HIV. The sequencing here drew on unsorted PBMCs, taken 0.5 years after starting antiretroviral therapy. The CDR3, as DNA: TGTGCCAGCCTTGACAGGGCACCCTATGGCTACACCTTC. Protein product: CASLDRAPYGYTF.